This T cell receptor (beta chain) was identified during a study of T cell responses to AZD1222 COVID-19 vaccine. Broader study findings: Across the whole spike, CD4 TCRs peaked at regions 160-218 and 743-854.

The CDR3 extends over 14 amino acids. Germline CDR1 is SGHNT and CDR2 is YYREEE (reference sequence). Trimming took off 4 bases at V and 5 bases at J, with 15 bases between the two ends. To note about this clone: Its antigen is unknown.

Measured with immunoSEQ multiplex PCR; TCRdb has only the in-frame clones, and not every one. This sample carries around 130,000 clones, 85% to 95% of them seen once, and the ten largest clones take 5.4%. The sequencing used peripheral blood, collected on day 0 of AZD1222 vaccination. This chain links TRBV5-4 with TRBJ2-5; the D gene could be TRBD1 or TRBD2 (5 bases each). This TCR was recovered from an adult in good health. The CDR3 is CASSIKTGDETQYF. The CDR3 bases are TGTGCCAGCAGCATAAAAACCGGGGACGAGACCCAGTACTTC.